Listed below are T cell receptor beta chains from one sample, sequenced in a study of blood T cell repertoires in COVID-19. Clones were sequenced by immunoSEQ multiplex PCR, and TCRdb holds only the in-frame ones, with some missing. The sample lists around 270,000 clones; around 88% were seen once. The sequencing input was peripheral blood. The receptors here all came from a man aged 25-45 years with acute or convalescent COVID-19. CDR3s include the opening cysteine and the closing phenylalanine or tryptophan. A D gene is named only where the DNA matches it firmly. Clone size appears in some rows only: once, few, many, or a class for an expanded clone.

DNA,CDR3,V,D,J,size
TGTGCCAGCAGCCATTGGGGACTCGACACCGGGGAGCTGTTTTTT,CASSHWGLDTGELFF,TRBV3-1/TRBV3-2,.,TRBJ2-2,.
TGTGCCAGCAGTGTGAGGACAGGTTTATCTGAAGCTTTCTTT,CASSVRTGLSEAFF,TRBV2,TRBD1,TRBJ1-1,.
TGTGCCAGCAGAGGGGGACAGTACTATGGCTACACCTTC,CASRGGQYYGYTF,TRBV6-5,TRBD1,TRBJ1-2,.
TGTGCCAGCTCGAGGGACAGACAAGAGACCCAGTACTTC,CASSRDRQETQYF,TRBV18,TRBD1,TRBJ2-5,.
TGTGCCAGCCACAGGGGTGATCAGCCCCAGCATTTT,CASHRGDQPQHF,TRBV28,TRBD1,TRBJ1-5,.
TGTGCCAGCAGCTCCGACAGCTATGGCTACACCTTC,CASSSDSYGYTF,TRBV5-4,.,TRBJ1-2,.
TGTGCCAGCACCCCGTCCGGGAGTTATGAGCAGTTCTTC,CASTPSGSYEQFF,TRBV6-2/TRBV6-3,.,TRBJ2-1,.
TGTGCCAGCAGCCCCACGTCGGGGACGGGGGGCGACTTC,CASSPTSGTGGDF,TRBV3-1/TRBV3-2,.,TRBJ2-5,.
TGCGCCAGCAGCCAAGAAACGGCAGGACTAGCGGGGGGGTTTTCCTACGAGCAGTACTTC,CASSQETAGLAGGFSYEQYF,TRBV4-1,TRBD2,TRBJ2-7,few
TGTGCCAGTAGTAAAGGGGGAATAGGGAATTCACCCCTCCACTTT,CASSKGGIGNSPLHF,TRBV19,.,TRBJ1-6,.